Listed here are 23 T cell receptor beta chains from one sample, sequenced in a study of blood T cell repertoires in COVID-19. Only in-frame clones appear in the TCRdb table, and some are missing; sequencing was by immunoSEQ multiplex PCR. The sample consists of 310,000 or so clones, roughly 87% of them appearing once. The source material was PBMCs or T cells enriched from blood (not recorded which). The receptors here all came from a woman younger than 30 who had recovered from COVID-19.

The chain uses TRBV3-1 (or the pseudogene TRBV3-2) and TRBJ2-5; D gene unclear. The ends were cut back, 2 bases at V and 4 bases at J, with 5 bases in the middle. In germline, CDR1 is LGHDT, CDR2 YNNKEL (reference sequence). The CDR3 covers 12 residues. The CDR3 region has the DNA TGTGCCAGCAGCCAAACTATAGAGACCCAGTACTTC. Its protein product is CASSQTIETQYF.

This chain joins TRBV7-2 and TRBJ2-7; D possibly corresponds to TRBD1 (5 bases). Germline CDR1 is SGHTA and CDR2 is FQGNSA. The CDR3 has 15 amino acids. The V and J ends lost 2 bases and 0 bases respectively, with 11 bases between them. CDR3 region: CASSLFGRDSYEQYF. Here the CDR3 DNA reads TGTGCCAGCAGCTTATTCGGCAGGGACTCCTACGAGCAGTACTTC.

This clone was seen a few times. The chain uses TRBV28 and TRBJ1-1; the D gene is possibly TRBD1 (5 bases). V lost 7 bases, J lost 10 bases, and 16 bases lay in between. In germline, CDR1 is MDHEN, CDR2 SYDVKM. CDR3 length: 12 residues. The CDR3: CASTTEGRGAFF. CDR3 coding DNA: TGTGCCAGCACCACCGAGGGGAGGGGAGCTTTCTTT.

The V gene is TRBV27, the J gene TRBJ2-1; 9 bases map to TRBD1. J gave up 6 bases and V 2 bases, and 11 bases lay outside the gene matches. CDR3 length: 17 amino acids. The germline V gene has CDR1 MNHEY and CDR2 SMNVEV (reference sequence). The CDR3 bases are TGTGCCAGCAGTTTAGAGGGTTCCGGGACAGGGTCCAATGAGCAGTTCTTC. Translated, it gives CASSLEGSGTGSNEQFF.

V usage is TRBV5-8 and J usage is TRBJ1-2; the D gene is possibly TRBD1 (5 bases). Germline CDR1 SGHTS, CDR2 YDEGEE. Trimming cost V 0 bases and J 5 bases, with 8 bases left between them. CDR3 size: 13 residues. The CDR3 DNA is TGTGCCAGCAGCTTGGGACAGCCATATGGCTACACCTTC. Its translation is CASSLGQPYGYTF.

The V gene is TRBV5-4, the J gene TRBJ1-4, with 7 positions matching TRBD1. After removal of 5 bases from V and 6 bases from J, the junction contained 10 bases not matched to a gene. The V gene's germline CDR1 is SGHNT and CDR2 YYREEE (reference sequence). The length of the CDR3 is 15 residues. The CDR3 loop reads CASSFRQGTDEKLFF. Here the CDR3 DNA reads TGTGCCAGCAGTTTTAGACAGGGAACGGATGAAAAACTGTTTTTT. Full variable domain (remainder filled in from reference TRBV5-4 and TRBJ1-4): ETGVTQSPTHLIKTRGQQVTLRCSSQSGHNTVSWYQQALGQGPQFIFQYYREEENGRGNFPPRFSGLQFPNYSSELNVNALELDDSALYLCASSFRQGTDEKLFFGSGTQLSVL.

This sequence joins TRBV5-5 and TRBJ2-5; 10 bases fit TRBD1. The V and J ends lost 4 bases and 5 bases, in that order; junction bases with no gene match: 5. The CDR3 covers 14 residues. Germline loops: CDR1 SGHKS, CDR2 YYEKEE (reference sequence). The CDR3 loop reads CASSRDRGLETQYF. DNA of the CDR3: TGTGCCAGCAGCCGGGACAGGGGCTTGGAGACCCAGTACTTC. The complete variable domain, with remaining parts taken from reference TRBV5-5 and TRBJ2-5, reads DAGVTQSPTHLIKTRGQQVTLRCSPISGHKSVSWYQQVLGQGPQFIFQYYEKEERGRGNFPDRFSARQFPNYSSELNVNALLLGDSALYLCASSRDRGLETQYFGPGTRLLVL.

This chain joins TRBV24-1 and TRBJ2-1, with D possibly matching TRBD2 (6 bases). With 5 bases removed from V and 10 bases from J, the gap between germline ends came to 11 bases. CDR1 and CDR2 from the germline V gene are KGHDR and SFDVKD. The CDR3 contains 12 residues. CDR3 residues: CATSGPRGEQFF. For the CDR3, the DNA is TGTGCCACCAGTGGTCCCCGGGGGGAGCAGTTCTTC.

The chain couples TRBV5-1 to TRBJ1-6, with D uncertain. The CDR3 has 15 residues. In germline, CDR1 is SGHRS, CDR2 YFSETQ. V lost 0 bases to trimming and J lost 7 bases, with 11 bases between them. The CDR3, as DNA: TGCGCCAGCAGCTTGGGAAGACATAGGAATTCACCCCTCCACTTT. It is translated as CASSLGRHRNSPLHF.

This clone came up once. This chain joins TRBV4-3 and TRBJ1-5; tentatively, D is TRBD1 (5 bases). The CDR3 has 15 amino acids. Deletions cut 0 bases from V and 1 base from J, with 7 bases between. Germline CDR1 reads LGHNA; CDR2 reads YSLEER. In DNA, the CDR3 is TGCGCCAGCAGCCAAGAGCGGGGCAGCAATCAGCCCCAGCATTTT. It specifies CASSQERGSNQPQHF.

This clone showed up just a few times. This chain connects TRBV5-1 to TRBJ1-4; a weak D match, TRBD1 (5 bases). Germline lookup yields CDR1 SGHRS and CDR2 YFSETQ. This CDR3 comprises 14 residues. Trimming cost V 4 bases and J 7 bases, with 14 bases left between them. CDR3 sequence: CASSPGAGIEKLFF. The CDR3 DNA reads as TGCGCCAGCAGCCCTGGTGCAGGGATTGAAAAACTGTTTTTT.

The chain recombines TRBV27 with TRBJ2-4, with D possibly TRBD2 on 6 matching bases. Germline V gene lookup returns CDR1 MNHEY and CDR2 SMNVEV (reference sequence). The CDR3 sequence is 16 residues long. Trimming removed 7 bases at V and 0 bases at J, with 16 bases between. CDR3 sequence: CASTQHWGLAKNIQYF. The CDR3 nucleotides read TGTGCCAGCACCCAGCACTGGGGACTAGCCAAAAACATTCAGTACTTC.

V gene TRBV19 combines with J gene TRBJ1-2; D call uncertain. The CDR3 consists of 14 residues. Deletions cut 1 base from V and 8 bases from J, with 14 bases between. The germline V gene has CDR1 LNHDA and CDR2 SQIVND (reference sequence). The CDR3 coding sequence is TGTGCCAGTAGTATAGTGCCGGGTTTCGGAGGCTACACCTTC. Its protein product is CASSIVPGFGGYTF.

This chain connects TRBV2 to TRBJ2-7, with TRBD2 identical over 12 bases. V lost 8 bases and J lost 6; bases outside the gene matches: 8. Per the germline V gene, CDR1 is SNHLY and CDR2 is FYNNEI. The length of the CDR3 is 14 residues. The CDR3 sequence is CASSRTSGTGEQYF. DNA for the CDR3: TGTGCCAGCTCCCGGACTAGCGGGACGGGCGAGCAGTACTTC.

The chain has TRBV28 and TRBJ1-2; 8 bases match TRBD1. Germline values: CDR1 MDHEN, CDR2 SYDVKM. Trimming took 6 bases from V and 7 from J; bases not matched to a gene: 7. This CDR3 has 13 amino acids. DNA for the CDR3: TGTGCCAGCAGCGGACAGGGTTTTGTTGGCTACACCTTC. Protein sequence: CASSGQGFVGYTF.

The chain recombines TRBV7-9 with TRBJ1-2; possible D gene TRBD1, 5 bases. The CDR3 consists of 14 residues. Germline loops: CDR1 SEHNR, CDR2 FQNEAQ (reference sequence). Trimming stripped 3 bases from V and 2 bases from J, with 10 bases between. The DNA of the CDR3 is TGTGCCAGCAGCTTTCGCGGGGCGAACTATGGCTACACCTTC. Translated: CASSFRGANYGYTF.

In the case of this clone: At one boundary the junction diverges from the germline segment, which might be a read error. V usage is TRBV16 and J usage is TRBJ2-5; 7 bases map to TRBD2. The CDR3 has 15 amino acids. Germline loops: CDR1 KGHSY, CDR2 FQNENV. The CDR3 spells CASSQSASPTSAGDF. CDR3 DNA sequence: TGTGCCAGCAGCCAATCGGCGTCTCCTACTAGCGCCGGTGACTTC.

The chain employs TRBV12-3 or TRBV12-4 and TRBJ1-2; D ambiguous. With 4 bases removed from V and 8 bases from J, the gap between germline ends came to 11 bases. The CDR3 is made up of 12 amino acids. CDR3 in DNA: TGTGCCAGCAGTTGGTCGAGGCTCGGCTACACCTTC. Its protein product is CASSWSRLGYTF.

The chain couples TRBV6-2 or TRBV6-3 to TRBJ1-6; TRBD1 might be the D (5 bases). The CDR3 has 16 residues. Trimming pared 5 bases from V and 5 bases from J, leaving 16 bases between. The V gene's germline CDR1 is MNHEY and CDR2 SVGEGT. CDR3 region: CASSRNWGVDNSPLHF. The CDR3 region has the DNA TGTGCCAGCAGTAGAAACTGGGGGGTCGATAATTCACCCCTCCACTTT.

J is TRBJ1-5 and V is TRBV7-9; D is uncertain. CDR1 is SEHNR and CDR2 is FQNEAQ in the germline V gene (reference sequence). V dropped 6 bases and J dropped 1 base, with 10 bases sitting between them. The CDR3 has 14 residues. The CDR3 bases are TGTGCCAGCAGTCCGACACAGAGCAATCAGCCCCAGCATTTT. It is translated as CASSPTQSNQPQHF.

This chain links TRBV7-2 with TRBJ2-5, with D perhaps TRBD1 (8 bases). Trimming shortened V by 6 bases and J by 5 bases, and 16 bases separated the two germline ends. The CDR3 runs 14 residues. Germline V gives CDR1 SGHTA, CDR2 FQGNSA. The CDR3 bases are TGTGCCAGCAGTACAGGGGGGGAAGAGGAGACCCAGTACTTC. Its protein product is CASSTGGEEETQYF. Filled out from reference TRBV7-2 and TRBJ2-5, the complete variable domain reads GAGVSQSPSNKVTEKGKDVELRCDPISGHTALYWYRQSLGQGLEFLIYFQGNSAPDKSGLPSDRFSAERTGGSVSTLTIQRTQQEDSAVYLCASSTGGEEETQYFGPGTRLLVL.

The rearrangement joins TRBV28 to TRBJ1-2, with TRBD1 matching 7 bases. Germline trimming cut 7 bases from V and 6 bases from J; bases unmatched to any gene: 5. The CDR3 spans 12 residues. From germline, CDR1 is MDHEN and CDR2 SYDVKM. CDR3: CASTSRGNGYTF. The CDR3 DNA reads TGTGCCAGCACTTCCAGGGGGAATGGCTACACCTTC.

The V and J genes are TRBV10-2 and TRBJ2-2; 12 bases agree with TRBD2. Trimming took 9 bases from V and 7 from J; bases not matched to a gene: 12. Germline V CDR1 and CDR2: WSHSY, SAAADI. CDR3 length: 16 amino acids. CDR3 coding DNA: TGCGCCAGTGGACTAGCGGGATTATTAGGATTCGGGGAGCTGTTTTTT. It translates to CASGLAGLLGFGELFF.